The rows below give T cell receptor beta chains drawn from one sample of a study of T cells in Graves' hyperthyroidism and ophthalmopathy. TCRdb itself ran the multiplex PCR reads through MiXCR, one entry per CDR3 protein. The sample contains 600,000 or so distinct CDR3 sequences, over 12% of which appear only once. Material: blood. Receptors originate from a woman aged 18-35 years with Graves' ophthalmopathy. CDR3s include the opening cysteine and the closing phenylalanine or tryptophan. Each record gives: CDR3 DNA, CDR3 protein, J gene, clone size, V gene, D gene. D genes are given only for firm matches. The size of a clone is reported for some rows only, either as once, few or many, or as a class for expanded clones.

TGTGCCAGCAGCCGCTTAAGTTCGGGGGTCCGCACTGAAGCTTTCTTT | CASSRLSSGVRTEAFF | TRBJ1-1 | few | TRBV27 | NA
TGTGCCAGCAGTGAAGATACGAGGGATTCACCCCTCCACTTT | CASSEDTRDSPLHF | TRBJ1-6 | few | TRBV6-1 | NA
TGTGCCAGCAGCAAGGAAGGGGTGGAGACCCAGTACTTC | CASSKEGVETQYF | TRBJ2-5 | many | TRBV14 | NA
TGTGCCAGCAGCTTTCTAGCGGGAGGGCCGAACTACGAGCAGTACTTC | CASSFLAGGPNYEQYF | TRBJ2-7 | NA | TRBV7-6 | TRBD2
TGCAGCGTTGGGGAGGCTTATAATTCACCCCTCCACTTT | CSVGEAYNSPLHF | TRBJ1-6 | few | TRBV29-1 | NA
TGTGCCACCAGCCCCCGGGGGGCCAGGGGTGGCAATGAGCAGTTCTTC | CATSPRGARGGNEQFF | TRBJ2-1 | NA | TRBV24-1 | NA
TGTGCCAGCAGCGAACCGGGACAGGGTCCTTATGGCTACACCTTC | CASSEPGQGPYGYTF | TRBJ1-2 | many | TRBV7-9 | TRBD1
TGCGCCAGCAGCCAAAAGGGGGTTGCAACTAATGAAAAACTGTTTTTT | CASSQKGVATNEKLFF | TRBJ1-4 | few | TRBV4-3 | NA
TGCGCCAGCAGCACCTCTAGCGGGGGTTACCAAGAGACCCAGTACTTC | CASSTSSGGYQETQYF | TRBJ2-5 | NA | TRBV4-1 | TRBD2
TGTGCCAGCAGCGTAGTGTCGGGGGCCACTGAAGCTTTCTTT | CASSVVSGATEAFF | TRBJ1-1 | many | TRBV9 | NA
TGTGCCAGCAGTTTCGCTTCGGGGACTGGGGGACTCTACGAGCAGTACTTC | CASSFASGTGGLYEQYF | TRBJ2-7 | NA | TRBV6-5 | NA
TGTGCCAGCAGCTTAGGCCCAGGGGGCTCCCACGAGCAGTACTTC | CASSLGPGGSHEQYF | TRBJ2-7 | few | TRBV7-9 | TRBD1
TGTGCCAGCAGCCAAGATGTGCGTGAAGGGGCGGGCTATGGCTACACCTTC | CASSQDVREGAGYGYTF | TRBJ1-2 | few | TRBV14 | NA
TGTGCCACCAGTGAACGGGACAGGGGGATTACTGAAGCTTTCTTT | CATSERDRGITEAFF | TRBJ1-1 | many | TRBV24-1 | TRBD1
TGCAGCGTCGGGGACAGATCCTACGAGCAGTACTTC | CSVGDRSYEQYF | TRBJ2-7 | few | TRBV29-1 | TRBD1
TGTGCCAGCAGCGTAGGCGGGAGCTCTGGAAACACCATATATTTT | CASSVGGSSGNTIYF | TRBJ1-3 | few | TRBV9 | NA
TGTGCCAGCAGCTTAAGAGAGCTCTCCTACGAGCAGTACTTC | CASSLRELSYEQYF | TRBJ2-7 | few | TRBV5-4 | NA
TGTGCCAGCATGGCGGGACTAGCTAACGACGAGCAGTACTTC | CASMAGLANDEQYF | TRBJ2-7 | many | TRBV2 | TRBD2
TGTGCCAGCAGTTCACCCCTTAGTCGGGGGGCGCGATCACCCCTCCACTTT | CASSSPLSRGARSPLHF | TRBJ1-6 | many | TRBV27 | NA
TGCAGTGCTACTAGCGGGGGAAAAGAGACCCAGTACTTC | CSATSGGKETQYF | TRBJ2-5 | many | TRBV20-1 | TRBD2
TGTGCCAGCAGCTCCCAGGGGCTCTCCTACAATGAGCAGTTCTTC | CASSSQGLSYNEQFF | TRBJ2-1 | few | TRBV7-9 | NA
TGCAGTGCTAGCCGGGACAGGGGAGGGTATGGCTACACCTTC | CSASRDRGGYGYTF | TRBJ1-2 | NA | TRBV20-1 | TRBD1
TGTGCCAGCAGCCTCAGGACCCCCCAGAACATTCAGTACTTC | CASSLRTPQNIQYF | TRBJ2-4 | NA | TRBV14 | NA